The present T cell receptor (beta chain) was sequenced within a study of early T cells in non-severe SARS-CoV-2 infection. At the level of the study: The input, bulk RNA from unsorted whole blood, was sequenced, and chains were unpaired.

Each cDNA molecule carried a unique molecular identifier. MiXCR, run by TCRdb on the 5' RACE reads, gives a single entry per CDR3 protein. Among more than 45,000 distinct CDR3 sequences listed, roughly 12% were seen once. From germline, CDR1 is MDHEN and CDR2 SYDVKM. This CDR3 is 14 amino acids long. V was clipped by 6 bases and J by 0 bases, with 11 bases between them. V usage is TRBV28 and J usage is TRBJ1-2; no firm D call. This clonotype originated in an adult who was a healthcare worker with PCR-confirmed SARS-CoV-2 infection or an uninfected control (not recorded which). The specimen sequenced was whole blood. The DNA for the CDR3 is TGTGCCAGCAGGTTACATGGAGCTAACTATGGCTACACCTTC. It yields the protein CASRLHGANYGYTF.